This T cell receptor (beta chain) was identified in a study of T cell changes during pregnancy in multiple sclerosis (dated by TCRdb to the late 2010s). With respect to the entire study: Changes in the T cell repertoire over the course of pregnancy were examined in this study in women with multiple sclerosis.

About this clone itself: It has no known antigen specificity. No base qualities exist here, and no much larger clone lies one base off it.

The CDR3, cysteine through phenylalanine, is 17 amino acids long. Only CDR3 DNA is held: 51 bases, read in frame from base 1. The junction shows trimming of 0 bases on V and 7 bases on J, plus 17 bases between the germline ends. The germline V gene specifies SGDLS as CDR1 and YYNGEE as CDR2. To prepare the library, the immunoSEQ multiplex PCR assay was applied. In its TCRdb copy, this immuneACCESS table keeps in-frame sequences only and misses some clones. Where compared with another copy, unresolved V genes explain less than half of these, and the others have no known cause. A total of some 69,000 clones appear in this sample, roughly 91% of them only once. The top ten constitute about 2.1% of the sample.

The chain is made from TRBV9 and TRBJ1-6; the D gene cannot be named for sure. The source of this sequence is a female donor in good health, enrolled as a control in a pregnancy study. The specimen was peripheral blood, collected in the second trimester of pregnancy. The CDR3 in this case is CASSVGPSAAYNSPLHF. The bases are TGTGCCAGCAGCGTAGGTCCGAGTGCGGCGTACAATTCACCCCTCCACTTT.